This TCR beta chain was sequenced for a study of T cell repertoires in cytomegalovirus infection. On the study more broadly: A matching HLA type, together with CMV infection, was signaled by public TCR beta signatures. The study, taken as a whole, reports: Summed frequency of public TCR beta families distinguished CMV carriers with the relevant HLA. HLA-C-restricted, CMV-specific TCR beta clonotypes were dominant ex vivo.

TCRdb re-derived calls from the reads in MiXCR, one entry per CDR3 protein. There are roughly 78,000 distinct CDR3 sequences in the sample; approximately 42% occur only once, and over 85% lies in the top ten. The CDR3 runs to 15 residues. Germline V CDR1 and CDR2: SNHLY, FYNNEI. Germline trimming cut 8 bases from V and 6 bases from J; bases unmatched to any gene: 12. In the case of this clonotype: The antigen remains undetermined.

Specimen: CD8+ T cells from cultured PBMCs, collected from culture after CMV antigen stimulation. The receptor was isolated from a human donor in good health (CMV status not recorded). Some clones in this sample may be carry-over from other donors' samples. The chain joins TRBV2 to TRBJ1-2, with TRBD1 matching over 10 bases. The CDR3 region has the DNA TGTGCCAGCGGTGCGGGGACAGGGGCCATTGATGGCTACACCTTC. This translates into CASGAGTGAIDGYTF.